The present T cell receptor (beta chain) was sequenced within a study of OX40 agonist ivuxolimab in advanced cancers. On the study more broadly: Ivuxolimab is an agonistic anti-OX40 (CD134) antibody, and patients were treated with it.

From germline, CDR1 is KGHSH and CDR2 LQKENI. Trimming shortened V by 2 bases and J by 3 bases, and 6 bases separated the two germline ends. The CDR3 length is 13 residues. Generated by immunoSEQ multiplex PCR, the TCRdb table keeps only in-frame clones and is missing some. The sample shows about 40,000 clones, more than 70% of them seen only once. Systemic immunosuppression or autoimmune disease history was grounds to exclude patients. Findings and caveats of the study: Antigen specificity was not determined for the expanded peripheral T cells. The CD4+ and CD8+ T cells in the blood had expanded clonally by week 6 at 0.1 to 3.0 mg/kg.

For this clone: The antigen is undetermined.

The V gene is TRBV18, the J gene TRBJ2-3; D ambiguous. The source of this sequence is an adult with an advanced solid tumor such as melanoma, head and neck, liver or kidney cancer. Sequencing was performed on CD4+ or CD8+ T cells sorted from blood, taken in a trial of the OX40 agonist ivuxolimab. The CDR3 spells CASSPARTDTQYF. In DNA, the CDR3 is TGTGCCAGCTCACCAGCAAGAACAGATACGCAGTATTTT.